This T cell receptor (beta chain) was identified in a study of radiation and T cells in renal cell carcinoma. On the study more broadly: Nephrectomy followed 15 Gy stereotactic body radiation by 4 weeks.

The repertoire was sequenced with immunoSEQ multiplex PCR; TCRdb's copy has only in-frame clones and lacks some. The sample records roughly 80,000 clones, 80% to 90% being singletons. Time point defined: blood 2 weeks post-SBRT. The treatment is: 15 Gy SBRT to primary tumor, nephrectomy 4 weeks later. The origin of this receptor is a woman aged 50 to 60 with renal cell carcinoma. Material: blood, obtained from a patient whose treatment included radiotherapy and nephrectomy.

The CDR3 bases are TGTGCCAGCAGATCGGAGAGCTCCTACGAGCAGTACTTC. Encoded protein: CASRSESSYEQYF. V usage is TRBV5-4 and J usage is TRBJ2-7; D is ambiguous. V was trimmed by 5 bases and J by 0 bases, leaving 9 bases between them. Germline values: CDR1 SGHNT, CDR2 YYREEE (reference sequence). CDR3 length equals 13 residues.